A selection of T cell receptor beta chains follows, all from one sample in a study of cytomegalovirus exposure and HLA in healthy donors. Clones were read by immunoSEQ multiplex PCR, and TCRdb kept only the in-frame ones, dropping some. The table includes about 190,000 clones, around four fifths detected once. The specimen was PBMCs. The receptors derive from a woman in her thirties or forties in good health and CMV-seronegative. The conserved cysteine and the conserved F or W are not part of the CDR3 here.

>TRBV7-9
ASSSLSGNYGYT
>TRBV19
ASSTTSGVDEQF
>TRBV14
ASSQPRILATDTQY
>TRBV19
ASSRERTAMSTEAF
>TRBV6-5
ASSPQQGARTEAF
>TRBV11-2
ASSQGRGRNEQY
>TRBV4-3
ASSQDRVQGTYEQY
>TRBV7-3
ASSFDRGEYEQY
>TRBV30
AWSPTSHNYGYT
>TRBV27
ASKGVLGDGYT
>TRBV18
ASSPRVIAGENEQY
>TRBV6-5
ASSYSRTGYNEQF
>TRBV18
ASSPQQGNTEAF
>TRBV5-4
ASSPDAGSSYEQY
>TRBV30
ALQLLAGGPRTQY
>TRBV13
ASSLGLAGGTDTQY
>TRBV4-2
ASSQGTSGRSQETQY
>TRBV19
ASSIVGRGQGRFEQY
>TRBV4-1
ASSHLRGKDYGYT
>TRBV27
ASSQTRNTQY
>TRBV7-9
ASSLLRGAFTGNTIY
>TRBV25-1
ASEGAGGYSPLH
>TRBV29-1
SVERAGGPTDTQY
>TRBV5-6
ASSLARGGYT
>TRBV4-1
ASSQDWGRDVGQPQH
>TRBV6-4
ASSQELSTEAF
>TRBV15
ATSKSSGRAIEQF
>TRBV5-4
ASGYGELKTQY
>TRBV7-9
ASSPLLSGEKLF
>TRBV11-3
ASSHYRQGNTGELF
>TRBV2
ASSELGGGNQPQH
>TRBV29-1
SVFKGSGRVNEQF
>TRBV11-2
ASSSSRWDNEQF
>TRBV2
ASSVWLAGDNEQF
>TRBV2
ASTTDRVIGYT
>TRBV7-9
ASSSPLAGEVYNEQF
>TRBV15
ATSRGGNTEAF
>TRBV5-1
ASSFGRNTEAF
>TRBV25-1
ASSDEGAAPHSPLH
>TRBV7-6
ASSLRLAEPETQY
>TRBV4-3
ASSQDRFHYGYT
>TRBV5-1
ASSLIVREDEQY
>TRBV7-3
ASSPDRGGDEQF
>TRBV2
ASSPTSGSEF
>TRBV6-1
ASSVRGDTGELF
>TRBV9
ASSVAGQGVNTETQY
>TRBV27
ASSLSGQGREQY
>TRBV4-3
ASSPASGRAGNEQF
>TRBV20-1
SARDREEAF
>TRBV7-9
ASSLTLAGGLLDTGELF
>TRBV9
ASSVQGIGQPQH
>TRBV18
ASSLQGAGTEAF
>TRBV11-3
ASSLEGRAGGYT
>TRBV27
ASSLERELSYGYT
>TRBV5-1
ASGRTTTSEAF